This is a list of T cell receptor beta chains from one sample in a study of shared clonotypes between healthy human individuals. Libraries were prepared by immunoSEQ multiplex PCR; TCRdb keeps only in-frame clonotypes and omits some of them. The table lists roughly 2,000,000 clones, 90% to 95% of them singletons. Source material: naive CD8+ T cells from PBMCs. These receptors came from a man younger than 35 in good health. Some clones in this sample may be carry-over from other donors' samples. CDR3s include the opening cysteine and the closing phenylalanine or tryptophan. Fields, in order: J gene, V gene, CDR3 protein.

TRBJ2-2,TRBV28,CASSLRTRYTGELFF
TRBJ2-1,TRBV5-1,CASSLGRGARNEQFF
TRBJ2-7,TRBV5-6,CASSLVLSFGELSYEQYF
TRBJ2-2,TRBV18,CASSGQGGATGELFF
TRBJ2-1,TRBV27,CASHGREGPAWNEQFF
TRBJ2-1,TRBV29-1,CSDGGEGGEQFF
TRBJ2-7,TRBV19,CASSIDRTGYVEQYF
TRBJ2-5,TRBV5-1,CASSLEGGIVETQYF
TRBJ2-7,TRBV30,CAWSVGVVRLYEQYF
TRBJ2-3,TRBV29-1,CSVGDGGSTDTQYF
TRBJ2-7,TRBV27,CASSLFISGYEQYF
TRBJ2-3,TRBV9,CASSPPSGSGTDTQYF
TRBJ1-3,TRBV19,CASSTDRGQIGENTIYF
TRBJ2-7,TRBV4-3,CASSQVEGTVEQYF
TRBJ1-4,TRBV2,CASSEAADTTVFF
TRBJ2-4,TRBV28,CASSLAAWGNIQYF
TRBJ1-4,TRBV9,CASSVGWNEKLFF
TRBJ1-5,TRBV7-8,CASSLEGGPNQPQHF
TRBJ2-7,TRBV19,CASSMGPGPYEQYF
TRBJ2-7,TRBV28,CASSPGTSGFARSYEQYF
TRBJ1-5,TRBV28,CAINYGGLEQPQHF
TRBJ2-3,TRBV7-3,CASSPTGLAVSDTQYF
TRBJ1-1,TRBV29-1,CSVRTSWGTEAFF
TRBJ2-2,TRBV6-1,CASSGQRRIGELFF
TRBJ2-7,TRBV7-9,CASSPWTGYEQYF
TRBJ2-7,TRBV6-6,CASSRTYYEQYF
TRBJ2-5,TRBV6-5,CASRTGTLMTQYF
TRBJ2-1,TRBV5-4,CASSLGTNEQFF
TRBJ2-2,TRBV7-9,CASSPGLAGVPGELFF
TRBJ1-4,TRBV5-1,CASSGMDGELNEKLFF
TRBJ2-2,TRBV19,CASSSLAGGRVHGELFF
TRBJ2-7,TRBV7-2,CASSSWTSADSYEQYF
TRBJ2-1,TRBV5-1,CASSEMTSRASNDEQFF
TRBJ2-1,TRBV15,CATSSASVTGLVYNEQFF
TRBJ2-7,TRBV30,CAWTRGWFEQYF